The 30 T cell receptor beta chains reported below all come from one sample, sequenced in a study of post-analysis software for immune sequencing data. Libraries were made from TCR beta cDNA, and they carried unique molecular identifiers. One entry per CDR3 protein results from TCRdb running MiXCR on the PCR reads. The table has 150,000 or so distinct CDR3 sequences, approximately 35% seen once. Source: blood, taken after autologous hematopoietic stem cell transplantation. The receptors stem from a girl under 18 with multiple sclerosis.

V gene TRBV5-1 combines with J gene TRBJ2-1; D assignment may be TRBD1 or TRBD2 (5 bases each). Trimming removed 0 bases at V and 7 bases at J, with 11 bases between. The CDR3 runs to 14 residues. The germline CDR1 and CDR2 sequences are SGHRS and YFSETQ. The CDR3 DNA is TGCGCCAGCAGCTTGGTGTCAGGGAGTAATGAGCAGTTCTTC. Translated, it gives CASSLVSGSNEQFF.

This chain connects TRBV29-1 to TRBJ1-2; weak D call: TRBD1 (6 bases). The CDR3 runs 13 residues. CDR1 is SQVTM, CDR2 ANQGSEA, per germline. The CDR3 sequence: CALGGQGNYGYTF. CDR3 nucleotide sequence: TGCGCTTTAGGGGGGCAGGGGAACTATGGCTACACCTTC.

The CDR3 coding sequence is TGCGCCAGCAGCCAAGATATAGGGGACTACTACAATGAGCAGTTCTTC. It translates to CASSQDIGDYYNEQFF. The gene calls are TRBV4-3 and TRBJ2-1; TRBD2 matches at 7 bases. This CDR3 has 16 residues. The germline gives CDR1 LGHNA, CDR2 YSLEER. V lost 0 bases and J lost 3; bases outside the gene matches: 5.

This clonotype was seen only a few times. V is TRBV27 and J is TRBJ2-1, with D possibly TRBD2 on 5 matching bases. CDR3 length: 17 residues. CDR1 and CDR2 (germline): MNHEY, SMNVEV (reference sequence). V was cut by 5 bases and J by 2 bases, with 19 bases left in between. CDR3 DNA sequence: TGTGCCAGCAGTAAACAAAGGGTTAGCGCGGCCTACAATGAGCAGTTCTTC. It yields the protein CASSKQRVSAAYNEQFF.

The chain uses TRBV5-6 and TRBJ2-1; either TRBD1 or TRBD2 may supply D (6 bases each). CDR1 SGHDT and CDR2 YYEEEE come from the germline V gene. The V gene lost 7 bases and the J gene lost 6 bases, with 8 bases spanning the gap. This CDR3 spans 11 amino acids. The CDR3 region has the DNA TGTGCCAGCCGGGGGCGCAATGAGCAGTTCTTC. This codes for CASRGRNEQFF.

Written as DNA, the CDR3 is TGTGCCAGCAGCCCTCTGCGGGTGCACGACATACAGGGGGTGAGGGCTGAAGCTTTCTTT. Its protein is CASSPLRVHDIQGVRAEAFF. V gene TRBV7-8 combines with J gene TRBJ1-1; the match to TRBD1 covers 8 bases. CDR1 is SGHVS, CDR2 FQNEAQ, per germline. The CDR3 sequence is 20 residues long. V dropped 5 bases and J dropped 6; count of bases not matched to a gene: 26.

This clonotype was seen a few times. The chain links TRBV29-1 to TRBJ2-1; D may be TRBD2 (5 bases). Deletions cut 7 bases from V and 8 bases from J, with 27 bases between. The germline CDR1 and CDR2 sequences are SQVTM and ANQGSEA. The CDR3 extends over 16 amino acids. As DNA, the CDR3 is TGCAGCGCCCGGGATCCCCCATCCTTACTACGCGATGAGCAGTTCTTC. Translated: CSARDPPSLLRDEQFF.

This clonotype was counted only a few times. One end of the junction does not line up with germline, which may come from a read error. This sequence joins TRBV29-1 and TRBJ2-7; no clear D gene. The germline gives CDR1 SQVTM, CDR2 ANQGSEA. The CDR3 length is 12 residues. The CDR3 sequence is CGVGNGDYEQYF. The DNA of the CDR3 is TGCGGCGTCGGCAATGGGGACTACGAGCAGTACTTC.

The chain recombines TRBV7-2 with TRBJ2-3; 11 bases align to TRBD1. The CDR3 extends over 15 amino acids. CDR1 SGHTA and CDR2 FQGNSA come from the germline V gene. Trimming at V came to 4 bases and at J to 3 bases, leaving 3 bases not matched to a gene. DNA of the CDR3: TGTGCCAGCAGCTCGGACAGGGGGCAAACAGATACGCAGTATTTT. It encodes CASSSDRGQTDTQYF.

The CDR3 loop is CASSLLAGGNTDTQYF. Written as DNA, the CDR3 is TGTGCCAGCAGCCTACTAGCGGGAGGGAACACAGATACGCAGTATTTT. This chain uses TRBV6-6 with TRBJ2-3, with 13 bases fitting TRBD2. Unmatched junction bases numbered 5, after V lost 6 bases and J lost 2 bases. The CDR3 runs 16 residues. From germline, CDR1 is MNHNY and CDR2 SVGAGI (reference sequence).

In its sample, this clonotype was seen a few times. A much larger clonotype is one base distant, so this may be a read error. The chain recombines TRBV7-2 with TRBJ2-7; D is perhaps TRBD1 (5 bases). Per the germline V gene, CDR1 is SGHTA and CDR2 is FQGNSA. The CDR3 has 14 residues. V was cut by 0 bases and J by 3 bases, with 9 bases left in between. The CDR3, as DNA: TGTGCCAGCAGCTTAGCACAGGACCGCTACGAGCAGTACTTC. This sequence encodes CASSLAQDRYEQYF.

The gene calls are TRBV5-1 and TRBJ1-1; D unclear. Trimming shortened V by 0 bases and J by 6 bases, and 12 bases separated the two germline ends. The V gene's germline CDR1 is SGHRS and CDR2 YFSETQ. This CDR3 has 14 amino acids. CDR3 sequence (DNA): TGCGCCAGCAGCTTGGAAGGGTTCACCCCTGAAGCTTTCTTT. Translation gives CASSLEGFTPEAFF.

V and J are TRBV20-1 and TRBJ2-7; D perhaps matches TRBD2 (8 bases). The length of the CDR3 is 15 residues. The V end lost 6 bases, the J end lost 6 bases, and 24 bases lay between the germline ends. Germline V gene data show CDR1 as DFQATT and CDR2 as SNEGSKA (reference sequence). In nucleotides, the CDR3 is TGCAGTGCCCCTTTGGTGGGACTAGGGGGCGGCGAGCAGTACTTC. It yields the protein CSAPLVGLGGGEQYF.

The chain employs TRBV24-1 and TRBJ2-7, with TRBD1 identical over 9 bases. CDR3 length equals 15 residues. From germline, CDR1 is KGHDR and CDR2 SFDVKD. V was clipped by 7 bases and J by 1 base; unmatched bases: 7. The CDR3 region is CATSATGGASYEQYF. DNA for the CDR3: TGTGCCACCAGCGCAACAGGGGGCGCTTCCTACGAGCAGTACTTC.

In DNA, the CDR3 is TGTGCCAGCAGTGATGCCCGTGGTGAAAAACTGTTTTTT. Protein product: CASSDARGEKLFF. The V and J genes are TRBV6-1 and TRBJ1-4; D unclear. V was trimmed by 3 bases and J by 7 bases, leaving 9 bases between them. Germline CDR1 and CDR2: MNHNS and SASEGT. This CDR3 has 13 residues.

This clonotype was counted ten times or more. This may come from a read error, since a much larger clone is one base off. The V gene is TRBV10-3, the J gene TRBJ2-1; TRBD2 matches at 9 bases. Germline lookup yields CDR1 ENHRY and CDR2 SYGVKD. V shed 6 bases, J shed 8 bases, and the junction held 8 bases outside the gene matches. The CDR3 runs to 14 residues. CDR3 sequence (DNA): TGTGCCATCAGAGTAGCGGGAGAAGGCGATGAGCAGTTCTTC. Protein product: CAIRVAGEGDEQFF.

This clonotype was observed a handful of times. CDR3 sequence: CASSLNSIYEQYF. CDR3 bases: TGTGCCAGCAGCTTAAATTCCATTTACGAGCAGTACTTC. The rearrangement links TRBV7-2 to TRBJ2-5; no clear D. The J call may be faulty, since TRBJ2-7 better matches the DNA end. This CDR3 comprises 13 residues. Germline lookup yields CDR1 SGHTA and CDR2 FQGNSA.

The rearrangement joins TRBV28 to TRBJ2-1, with a weak D call TRBD2 (6 bases). Germline V lookup: CDR1 MDHEN, CDR2 SYDVKM. Trimming left V 3 bases short and J 3 bases short, with 12 bases between. The CDR3 is 15 residues long. CDR3 DNA sequence: TGTGCCAGCAGTTTTAGGGGACTTCTCTACAATGAGCAGTTCTTC. Encoded protein: CASSFRGLLYNEQFF.

The chain uses TRBV3-1 and TRBJ2-7; 7 nucleotides match TRBD2. V lost 4 bases and J lost 3; bases outside the gene matches: 0. CDR1 is LGHDT, CDR2 YNNKEL, per germline (reference sequence). CDR3 size: 12 residues. CDR3 amino acids: CASSPSGYEQYF. The CDR3 DNA follows: TGTGCCAGCAGCCCTAGCGGCTACGAGCAGTACTTC.

This clonotype was seen more than once but under ten times. The chain recombines TRBV7-6 with TRBJ1-1, with D perhaps TRBD1 (6 bases). Trimming took 5 bases from V and 4 from J, leaving 11 bases between them. The germline V gene encodes CDR1 SGHVS and CDR2 FNYEAQ. CDR3 length: 13 amino acids. For the CDR3, the DNA is TGTGCCAGCAGCGTCGCGGGGGCCACTGAAGCTTTCTTT. Its translation is CASSVAGATEAFF.

In this sample, this clonotype turned up a few times. The chain employs TRBV20-1 and TRBJ2-7; D unresolved. Looked up from germline, CDR1 is DFQATT and CDR2 is SNEGSKA (reference sequence). The germline V and J ends were trimmed by 2 bases and 0 bases, with 8 bases remaining between them. The CDR3 runs 13 residues. CDR3 DNA sequence: TGCAGTGCTAGACGGGTACACTCCTACGAGCAGTACTTC. Translation gives CSARRVHSYEQYF.

This chain joins TRBV4-2 and TRBJ2-3; 12 nucleotides match TRBD2. With V trimmed by 3 bases and J by 2 bases, 3 bases remained unmatched. Germline V gene sequence: CDR1 LGHNA, CDR2 YNFKEQ. CDR3 size: 16 residues. The CDR3 DNA follows: TGTGCCAGCAGCCAGACTAGCGGGGGACTCACAGATACGCAGTATTTT. Protein product: CASSQTSGGLTDTQYF.

V usage is TRBV12-3 or TRBV12-4 and J usage is TRBJ1-1; 7 nucleotides match TRBD1. V shed 2 bases and J 0 bases; nucleotides not matched to a gene: 3. The CDR3 is made up of 15 amino acids. This CDR3 is CASSLRTGMNTEAFF. The CDR3 DNA sequence: TGTGCCAGCAGTTTAAGGACAGGTATGAACACTGAAGCTTTCTTT.

The V gene is TRBV29-1, the J gene TRBJ1-5, with D possibly TRBD1 on 6 matching bases. Trimming shortened V by 5 bases and J by 3 bases, and 11 bases separated the two germline ends. The germline V gene has CDR1 SQVTM and CDR2 ANQGSEA. The CDR3 loop spans 13 amino acids. CDR3 bases: TGCAGCGTTCGGGACAACCACAATCAGCCCCAGCATTTT. It specifies CSVRDNHNQPQHF. The full variable domain, completed using reference TRBV29-1 and TRBJ1-5, is SAVISQKPSRDICQRGTSLTIQCQVDSQVTMMFWYRQQPGQSLTLIATANQGSEATYESGFVIDKFPISRPNLTFSTLTVSNMSPEDSSIYLCSVRDNHNQPQHFGDGTRLSIL.

CDR3 residues: CASSLAAQPQHF. As DNA, the CDR3 is TGTGCCAGCAGCCTTGCGGCTCAGCCCCAGCATTTT. V gene TRBV5-6 combines with J gene TRBJ1-5; D is unresolved. V was clipped by 4 bases and J by 6 bases, with 8 bases between them. Germline CDR1 and CDR2: SGHDT and YYEEEE. This CDR3 has 12 residues.

Regarding this clonotype: A single base separates this from a much larger clone, so it may be a read error. The chain is built from TRBV15 and TRBJ1-6, with a possible D match to TRBD1 (6 bases). The CDR3 is 16 residues long. Trimming pared 3 bases from V and 11 bases from J, leaving 20 bases between. Germline V gene data show CDR1 as LNHNV and CDR2 as YYDKDF (reference sequence). The DNA of the CDR3 is TGTGCCACCAGCAGTTTTCTACAGGGTTTGGATCCACCCCTCCACTTT. Its protein product is CATSSFLQGLDPPLHF.

CDR3 sequence reads: CASSHVSPQLRNEQFF. CDR3 DNA sequence: TGTGCCAGCAGCCATGTGTCTCCCCAGCTACGCAATGAGCAGTTCTTC. The chain combines TRBV4-2 with TRBJ2-1; the D is unclear. V was clipped by 3 bases and J by 6 bases, with 18 bases between them. The length of the CDR3 is 16 residues. Germline V gene sequence: CDR1 LGHNA, CDR2 YNFKEQ.

This clonotype was counted ten times or more. The chain couples TRBV6-5 to TRBJ2-5; TRBD2 agrees at 8 bases. This CDR3 contains 15 residues. CDR1 and CDR2 (germline): MNHEY, SVGAGI. V dropped 3 bases and J dropped 7; count of bases not matched to a gene: 10. CDR3 loop: CASSYTGLGVTTQYF. The CDR3 nucleotides are TGTGCCAGCAGTTATACGGGACTAGGGGTAACGACCCAGTACTTC.

This chain connects TRBV12-3 or TRBV12-4 to TRBJ1-2; D not certain. This CDR3 is built from 14 residues. Deletions cut 0 bases from V and 3 bases from J, with 8 bases between. The CDR3 spells CASSLAGTDYGYTF. Written as DNA, the CDR3 is TGTGCCAGCAGTTTAGCGGGTACTGACTATGGCTACACCTTC.

This clonotype occurred a few times. The V call is TRBV3-1, the J call TRBJ2-2; TRBD2 aligns across 7 bases. After removal of 0 bases from V and 4 bases from J, the junction contained 14 bases not matched to a gene. The CDR3 covers 19 residues. Looked up from germline, CDR1 is LGHDT and CDR2 is YNNKEL (reference sequence). The CDR3 sequence is CASSQDPWLAAGFTGELFF. As DNA, the CDR3 is TGTGCCAGCAGCCAAGATCCTTGGCTAGCGGCCGGATTCACCGGGGAGCTGTTTTTT. Filled out from reference TRBV3-1 and TRBJ2-2, the complete variable domain reads DTAVSQTPKYLVTQMGNDKSIKCEQNLGHDTMYWYKQDSKKFLKIMFSYNNKELIINETVPNRFSPKSPDKAHLNLHINSLELGDSAVYFCASSQDPWLAAGFTGELFFGEGSRLTVL.